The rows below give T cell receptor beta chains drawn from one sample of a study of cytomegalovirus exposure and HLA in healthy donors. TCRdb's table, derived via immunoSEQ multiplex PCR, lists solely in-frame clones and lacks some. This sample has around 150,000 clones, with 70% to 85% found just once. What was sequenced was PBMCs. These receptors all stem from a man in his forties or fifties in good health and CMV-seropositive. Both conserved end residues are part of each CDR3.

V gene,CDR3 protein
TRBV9,CASTVSGGAPDTQYF
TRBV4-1,CASSQGALTHSNQPQHF
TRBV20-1,CSAPFGTQYF
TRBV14,CASSQDAADPNYGYTF
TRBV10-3,CAISTGTGWPNEQFF
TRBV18,CASSPGQARQETQYF
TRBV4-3,CASSQEYSHSGANVLTF
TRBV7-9,CASSLEVGDTEAFF
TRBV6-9,CASSYWTGGVGNTIYF
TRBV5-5,CASSLEVTGGTEAFF
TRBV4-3,CASSQGTLETQYF
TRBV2,CASSAQRGRDTQYF
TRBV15,CATSSEGAGKNIQYF
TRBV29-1,CSAPTRAGTDTQYF
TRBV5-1,CASSLGGTGGQPQHF
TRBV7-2,CASSRDSSGNTIYF